Following are 29 T cell receptor beta chains from one sample sequenced in a study of blood T cell repertoires in COVID-19. This table comes from immunoSEQ multiplex PCR, and its TCRdb copy is limited to in-frame clones, with some not included. The sample holds 350,000 to 400,000 clones, approximately 89% seen once. The sequenced material came from PBMCs or T cells enriched from blood (not recorded which). The receptors here all came from a young woman who had recovered from COVID-19.

This sequence joins TRBV2 and TRBJ1-3; the match to TRBD1 covers 9 bases. Germline V gene lookup returns CDR1 SNHLY and CDR2 FYNNEI. With V trimmed by 8 bases and J by 0 bases, 11 bases remained unmatched. The CDR3 runs 17 residues. CDR3 in DNA: TGTGCCAGCGTGAAGCGGGACAGGGATATCTCTGGAAACACCATATATTTT. This encodes CASVKRDRDISGNTIYF.

This chain uses TRBV25-1 with TRBJ2-1, with D maybe TRBD2 (6 bases). This CDR3 spans 16 amino acids. Per germline, CDR1 MGHDK and CDR2 SYGVNS. V lost 0 bases and J lost 4, with 13 bases in between. The CDR3 sequence is CASSEYILGGYNEQFF. The CDR3 DNA reads TGTGCCAGCAGTGAATATATTCTGGGAGGTTACAATGAGCAGTTCTTC.

The chain uses TRBV11-2 and TRBJ1-3, with D unclear. The CDR3 sequence is 18 residues long. Trimming left V 5 bases short and J 0 bases short, with 20 bases between. The V gene's germline CDR1 is SGHAT and CDR2 FQNNGV. The CDR3 reads CASSKSVNFPSSGNTIYF. Here the CDR3 DNA reads TGTGCCAGCAGCAAATCGGTTAATTTCCCATCCTCTGGAAACACCATATATTTT.

The gene calls are TRBV5-1 and TRBJ1-6; D perhaps matches TRBD1 (5 bases). Per germline, CDR1 SGHRS and CDR2 YFSETQ. With 0 bases removed from V and 9 bases from J, the gap between germline ends came to 13 bases. The CDR3 sequence is 15 residues long. CDR3 region: CASSLEVGVSSPLHF. CDR3 coding DNA: TGCGCCAGCAGCTTGGAAGTAGGGGTTAGTTCACCCCTCCACTTT.

This clone was detected only once. The chain carries TRBV6-5 and TRBJ2-2; the match to TRBD2 covers 11 bases. The germline V gene has CDR1 MNHEY and CDR2 SVGAGI. CDR3 length: 15 amino acids. Unmatched junction bases numbered 7, after V lost 6 bases and J lost 7 bases. The chain's CDR3 is CASRSRLAGSGELFF. The DNA for the CDR3 is TGTGCCAGCAGGTCCAGACTAGCGGGGAGCGGGGAGCTGTTTTTT.

CDR3 nucleotide sequence: TGTGCTAGTGGTCCGGGACAGGGGGCTTCATCGGAGCAGTTCTTC. This encodes CASGPGQGASSEQFF. The rearrangement uses TRBV12-5 and TRBJ2-1; 12 bases are shared with TRBD1. Germline V gene lookup returns CDR1 LGHNT and CDR2 FRNRAP. The J segment lost 10 bases and the V segment lost 5 bases, leaving 9 bases of the junction unmatched. CDR3 size: 15 residues.

This sequence joins TRBV27 and TRBJ2-7; TRBD2 matches 13 bases. CDR1 MNHEY and CDR2 SMNVEV come from the germline V gene (reference sequence). This CDR3 region has 13 residues. V dropped 10 bases and J dropped 3; count of bases not matched to a gene: 3. Here the CDR3 reads CATRTSGSYEQYF. CDR3 DNA sequence: TGTGCCACCCGGACTAGCGGGAGCTACGAGCAGTACTTC.

The genes are TRBV4-1 and TRBJ2-3; 11 bases map to TRBD2. The CDR3 extends over 16 amino acids. The junction had 3 bases not matched to a gene; V was cut back by 4 bases and J by 0 bases. The germline gives CDR1 MGHRA, CDR2 YSYEKL. Here the CDR3 reads CASSLLAGGSTDTQYF. The CDR3 coding sequence is TGCGCCAGCAGCCTCCTAGCGGGGGGTAGCACAGATACGCAGTATTTT.

This chain joins TRBV5-1 and TRBJ1-6; the D is unclear. The germline gives CDR1 SGHRS, CDR2 YFSETQ. Trimming cost V 0 bases and J 9 bases, with 16 bases left between them. This CDR3 spans 16 amino acids. CDR3 in DNA: TGCGCCAGCAGCTTGGAATCCGGACCGGGAGGTTCACCCCTCCACTTT. Its protein product is CASSLESGPGGSPLHF.

The V gene is TRBV19, the J gene TRBJ1-2; D not resolved. Germline V lookup: CDR1 LNHDA, CDR2 SQIVND (reference sequence). The CDR3 is 16 amino acids. V lost 3 bases to trimming and J lost 0 bases, with 14 bases between them. The CDR3 nucleotides read TGTGCCAGTAGTATTCAGGTTCCTCCCTCTAACTATGGCTACACCTTC. Translation gives CASSIQVPPSNYGYTF.

This clone was counted between two and nine times. This chain joins TRBV2 and TRBJ1-2, with 8 bases aligning to TRBD1. V lost 6 bases to trimming and J lost 4 bases; unmatched junction nucleotides: 4. The CDR3 consists of 13 residues. The germline V gene has CDR1 SNHLY and CDR2 FYNNEI. CDR3 nucleotide sequence: TGTGCCAGCAGAGGACAGGGCGGCTATGGCTACACCTTC. Translating it yields CASRGQGGYGYTF.

The V call is TRBV7-3, the J call TRBJ1-1; D is undetermined. The CDR3 is 15 amino acids. Germline-derived CDR1 and CDR2 are SGHTA and FQGTGA. Trimming shortened V by 6 bases and J by 4 bases, and 18 bases separated the two germline ends. The DNA of the CDR3 is TGTGCCAGCAGTTTTCGCGGTGGTCCGGCCACTGAAGCTTTCTTT. Translating gives CASSFRGGPATEAFF. Full variable domain (missing parts from reference TRBV7-3 and TRBJ1-1): GAGVSQTPSNKVTEKGKYVELRCDPISGHTALYWYRQSLGQGPEFLIYFQGTGAADDSGLPNDRFFAVRPEGSVSTLKIQRTERGDSAVYLCASSFRGGPATEAFFGQGTRLTVV.

This clone was observed once. V is TRBV5-1 and J is TRBJ2-1; 8 positions agree with TRBD2. Unmatched junction bases numbered 5, after V lost 4 bases and J lost 2 bases. This CDR3 contains 15 residues. CDR1 and CDR2 (germline): SGHRS, YFSETQ. CDR3 loop: CASSVGRGAYNEQFF. The CDR3 DNA reads TGCGCCAGCAGCGTCGGGAGGGGAGCCTACAATGAGCAGTTCTTC. Full variable domain (outside the CDR3, taken from reference TRBV5-1 and TRBJ2-1): KAGVTQTPRYLIKTRGQQVTLSCSPISGHRSVSWYQQTPGQGLQFLFEYFSETQRNKGNFPGRFSGRQFSNSRSEMNVSTLELGDSALYLCASSVGRGAYNEQFFGPGTRLTVL.

The chain recombines TRBV5-1 with TRBJ2-1, with TRBD1 matching over 9 bases. Germline V gene lookup returns CDR1 SGHRS and CDR2 YFSETQ. V lost 4 bases, J lost 6 bases, and 8 bases stayed unmatched. The length of the CDR3 is 15 residues. Written as DNA, the CDR3 is TGCGCCAGCAGCCCACCGGGACAGGGTGGCAATGAGCAGTTCTTC. Protein product: CASSPPGQGGNEQFF.

This rearrangement joins TRBV10-1 to TRBJ1-1; D is uncertain. Trimming removed 6 bases at V and 5 bases at J, with 16 bases between. Germline lookup yields CDR1 WNHNN and CDR2 SYGVQD (reference sequence). CDR3 length: 14 residues. CDR3 sequence: CASRKGGSGTEAFF. DNA for the CDR3: TGCGCCAGCAGGAAAGGTGGTAGCGGTACTGAAGCTTTCTTT.

V gene TRBV4-3 combines with J gene TRBJ1-4; weak D call: TRBD1 (5 bases). The germline V gene encodes CDR1 LGHNA and CDR2 YSLEER. Trimming took 2 bases from V and 6 from J, leaving 16 bases between them. This CDR3 is 16 amino acids long. For the CDR3, the DNA is TGCGCCAGCAGCCAACCCCTAGGAAGGGGCGATGAAAAACTGTTTTTT. This sequence encodes CASSQPLGRGDEKLFF.

For the CDR3, the DNA is TGCAGTGCTAGAGTTAGGGGGACCCTCCACTTT. The encoded protein is CSARVRGTLHF. V gene TRBV20-1 combines with J gene TRBJ1-6, with D possibly being TRBD1 (6 bases). Trimming stripped 1 base from V and 14 bases from J, with 9 bases between. CDR3 length equals 11 residues. In germline, CDR1 is DFQATT, CDR2 SNEGSKA (reference sequence).

The chain recombines TRBV9 with TRBJ2-7, with 8 bases lining up with TRBD2. CDR3 length: 13 residues. The trim removed 8 bases at V and 1 base at J, leaving 5 bases unmatched. CDR1 is SGDLS and CDR2 is YYNGEE in the germline V gene. The CDR3 region has the DNA TGTGCCAGTGGGACTAGTGAATCCTACGAGCAGTACTTC. It encodes CASGTSESYEQYF.

Concerning this clone: The junction and the germline gene differ at one end; a read error may be behind it. This chain connects TRBV4-2 to TRBJ2-7; 11 bases align to TRBD1. CDR3 size: 16 residues. Germline values: CDR1 LGHNA, CDR2 YNFKEQ. Here the CDR3 reads CASSKDGTGGTYEQYF. The CDR3 nucleotides read TGTGCCAGCAGCAAAGACGGGACAGGGGGTACCTACGAGCAGTACTTC.

The rearrangement links TRBV2 to TRBJ2-5; TRBD1 matches 10 bases. Trimming took 6 bases from V and 4 from J; bases not matched to a gene: 5. CDR1 is SNHLY, CDR2 FYNNEI, per germline. CDR3 length equals 14 residues. The DNA of the CDR3 is TGTGCCAGCAGAAGACAGGGGGCGGGAGAGACCCAGTACTTC. Its protein product is CASRRQGAGETQYF.

The chain carries TRBV19 and TRBJ2-7; 8 bases are a match to TRBD2. The V gene end was trimmed by 8 bases and the J gene end by 2 bases; junction bases not matched to a gene: 14. CDR1 is LNHDA and CDR2 is SQIVND in the germline V gene (reference sequence). This CDR3 spans 16 amino acids. CDR3 sequence reads: CASRVGGGRFPYEQYF. The DNA for the CDR3 is TGTGCCAGTCGGGTCGGGGGGGGCCGGTTCCCCTACGAGCAGTACTTC.

The chain links TRBV13 to TRBJ2-2; perhaps TRBD2 as D (5 bases). The CDR3 is 13 residues long. V was cut by 3 bases and J by 6 bases, with 8 bases left in between. From germline, CDR1 is PRHDT and CDR2 FYEKMQ (reference sequence). The CDR3 nucleotides read TGTGCCAGCAGCTTGAGGGAACCCGGGGAGCTGTTTTTT. The encoded protein is CASSLREPGELFF.

V and J are TRBV28 and TRBJ2-7; 8 bases fit TRBD2. Germline V gene lookup returns CDR1 MDHEN and CDR2 SYDVKM. This CDR3 spans 13 amino acids. With 6 bases clipped from V and 2 bases from J, the junction kept 3 bases outside the gene matches. The CDR3: CASSFGRAYEQYF. The DNA of the CDR3 is TGTGCCAGCAGCTTCGGGAGGGCCTACGAGCAGTACTTC.

The chain combines TRBV10-1 with TRBJ1-1; 8 bases match TRBD1. The trim removed 8 bases at V and 3 bases at J, leaving 26 bases unmatched. The CDR3 runs 20 residues. Germline V CDR1 and CDR2: WNHNN, SYGVQD (reference sequence). In DNA, the CDR3 is TGCGCCAGCCCTAATTATCCAGGGGGCAAACGAAGGATATGGGACACTGAAGCTTTCTTT. It is translated as CASPNYPGGKRRIWDTEAFF.

The V and J genes are TRBV5-6 and TRBJ1-1, with no clear D. There are 13 residues in the CDR3. Trimming removed 4 bases from V and 4 bases from J, with 11 bases in between. CDR1 SGHDT and CDR2 YYEEEE come from the germline V gene. Written as DNA, the CDR3 is TGTGCCAGCAGCCTTCGGGGTCCCACTGAAGCTTTCTTT. It yields the protein CASSLRGPTEAFF.

V gene TRBV7-3 combines with J gene TRBJ1-6; a weak D match, TRBD1 (6 bases). Germline V gives CDR1 SGHTA, CDR2 FQGTGA. V was shortened by 6 bases and J by 10 bases, with 13 bases between the two germline ends. The CDR3 runs 13 residues. The CDR3 DNA sequence: TGTGCCAGCAGGAACAGGGACGGCTCACCCCTCCACTTT. It yields the protein CASRNRDGSPLHF.

The chain recombines TRBV5-1 with TRBJ1-1, with D possibly matching TRBD1 (5 bases). V gave up 0 bases and J gave up 4 bases, with 10 bases separating them. There are 14 residues in the CDR3. Germline lookup yields CDR1 SGHRS and CDR2 YFSETQ. Written as DNA, the CDR3 is TGCGCCAGCAGCTTGGGGCAGGGTTTCACTGAAGCTTTCTTT. It yields the protein CASSLGQGFTEAFF.

J is TRBJ1-2 and V is TRBV6-5; D is ambiguous. The length of the CDR3 is 12 residues. CDR1 and CDR2 from the germline V gene are MNHEY and SVGAGI. Trimming cost V 10 bases and J 7 bases, with 16 bases left between them. The CDR3 is CATSQPPGGYTF. CDR3 in DNA: TGTGCCACCTCCCAACCCCCAGGTGGCTACACCTTC.

The V gene is TRBV7-9, the J gene TRBJ2-1; no definite D call. The CDR3 covers 15 residues. The V and J ends lost 3 bases and 0 bases respectively, with 9 bases between them. Germline values: CDR1 SEHNR, CDR2 FQNEAQ (reference sequence). CDR3 sequence: CASSFRESSYNEQFF. As DNA, the CDR3 is TGTGCCAGCAGCTTTCGCGAGAGCTCCTACAATGAGCAGTTCTTC.